These T cell receptor beta chains were read from a single sample in a study of T cells after yellow fever vaccination. Using its own MiXCR run on the 5' RACE reads, TCRdb lists one record per CDR3 protein. The profile shows more than 250,000 distinct CDR3 sequences, 6.8% of them singletons. Source: PBMCs, taken roughly 45 days after the first yellow fever vaccination. These receptors all come from a man aged 18 to 30 who received the YFV17D yellow fever vaccine. The CDR3 runs from the conserved cysteine through the conserved F or W. D genes are given only for firm matches. Part of the rows lack a size; the others show once, few, many or a class for expanded clones.

clone_size	d_call	v_call	j_call	cdr3_length	cdr3_nt	cdr3_aa
few	.	TRBV9	TRBJ2-3	15	TGTGCCAGCAGCGTAGTGGGGTCCGGCACAGATACGCAGTATTTT	CASSVVGSGTDTQYF
many	.	TRBV5-1	TRBJ1-6	15	TGCGCCAGCAGCTTGGTCTCTCCGGGAAATTCACCCCTCCACTTT	CASSLVSPGNSPLHF
.	TRBD1	TRBV7-9	TRBJ2-5	16	TGTGCCAGCAGCCCCCGACAGGGGGCGCTAATTGAGACCCAGTACTTC	CASSPRQGALIETQYF
few	TRBD1	TRBV19	TRBJ1-1	14	TGTGCCAGTAGCATGGGACAGGCGACCACTGAAGCTTTCTTT	CASSMGQATTEAFF
.	.	TRBV13	TRBJ1-2	12	TGTGCCAGCAGCTTAGGCAAGAATGGCTACACCTTC	CASSLGKNGYTF
.	TRBD1	TRBV2	TRBJ1-1	14	TGTGCCAGCAGTAAGACAGGGGCTTGGACTGAAGCTTTCTTT	CASSKTGAWTEAFF
few	TRBD1	TRBV9	TRBJ2-7	16	TGTGCCAGCAGCCCACGCCAGGGACAGGCTGTCTACGAGCAGTACTTC	CASSPRQGQAVYEQYF
.	.	TRBV5-4	TRBJ2-6	15	TGTGCCAGCAGCTCCCCGGAGTCGGGGGCCAACGTCCTGACTTTC	CASSSPESGANVLTF
.	.	TRBV24-1	TRBJ2-3	14	TGTGCCACCAGTGATTACCAGGGCAGAGATACGCAGTATTTT	CATSDYQGRDTQYF
few	.	TRBV4-2	TRBJ2-7	15	TGTGCCAGCAGCCTGGGGGGGGCAGGTTCCTACGAGCAGTACTTC	CASSLGGAGSYEQYF
.	.	TRBV6-5	TRBJ2-3	14	TGTGCCAGCAGTTACTCGGAATTCACAGATACGCAGTATTTT	CASSYSEFTDTQYF
few	.	TRBV2	TRBJ2-1	14	TGTGCCAGCAGCCGGAGGAGCTCCTACAATGAGCAGTTCTTC	CASSRRSSYNEQFF
few	.	TRBV5-4	TRBJ2-7	12	TGTGCCAGCAGCTCCGCAGGGCACGAGCAGTACTTC	CASSSAGHEQYF
few	TRBD2	TRBV24-1	TRBJ2-3	13	TGTGCCACCACTAGCGGGAACACAGATACGCAGTATTTT	CATTSGNTDTQYF
many	.	TRBV6-2/TRBV6-3	TRBJ1-5	14	TGTGCCAGCAGTTCCTTGGACCTTTATCAGCCCCAGCATTTT	CASSSLDLYQPQHF
.	.	TRBV5-1	TRBJ2-1	14	TGCGCCAGCAGCTTGTACAGGGACCACGATGAGCAGTTCTTC	CASSLYRDHDEQFF
.	.	TRBV12-3/TRBV12-4	TRBJ2-5	12	TGTGCCAGCAGTTTCCCGTTCGAGACCCAGTACTTC	CASSFPFETQYF
.	.	TRBV20-1	TRBJ2-7	17	TGCAGTGCTCTTAGCACAGGGAGTCACACAATTTCTTACGAGCAGTACTTC	CSALSTGSHTISYEQYF
.	TRBD1	TRBV4-3	TRBJ2-2	17	TGCGCCAGCAGCCAAGAAAGGCCAGGGGGAAGGACCGGGGAGCTGTTTTTT	CASSQERPGGRTGELFF
.	TRBD1	TRBV2	TRBJ2-7	12	TGTGCCAGCAGTGAAGCCCAGGGGGCAGAGTACTTC	CASSEAQGAEYF
.	.	TRBV3-1	TRBJ2-5	12	TGTGCCAGCAGCCATACGAGCCAGACCCAGTACTTC	CASSHTSQTQYF
.	TRBD2	TRBV7-2	TRBJ2-7	16	TGTGCCAGCAGAGAACGACTAGCGGGGGGTTCCTACGAGCAGTACTTC	CASRERLAGGSYEQYF
.	.	TRBV7-9	TRBJ2-5	16	TGTGCCAGCAGCCCCGTGAGAGGTGGGGGACTAGAGACCCAGTACTTC	CASSPVRGGGLETQYF
.	TRBD2	TRBV12-3/TRBV12-4	TRBJ2-3	18	TGTGCCAGCAGCGATCGTCCCTCCGGGACTAGGTGGGCAGATACGCAGTATTTT	CASSDRPSGTRWADTQYF
few	.	TRBV10-3	TRBJ1-4	16	TGTGCCACGACAACGAGGGTTGGACAGACTAATGAAAAACTGTTTTTT	CATTTRVGQTNEKLFF
.	TRBD1	TRBV6-1	TRBJ2-1	14	TGTGCCAGCAGAAGGGACAGTTCCTACAATGAGCAGTTCTTC	CASRRDSSYNEQFF
.	.	TRBV7-6	TRBJ2-5	15	TGTGCCAGCAGCTTAGTGTGGGCAGCACAAGAGACCCAGTACTTC	CASSLVWAAQETQYF
.	.	TRBV7-2	TRBJ2-7	13	TGTGCCAGCAGCACCACTGTGGGGAACGAGCAGTACTTC	CASSTTVGNEQYF
few	.	TRBV10-1	TRBJ1-1	12	TGCGCCAGCACGCCCGGGGAGACTGAAGCTTTCTTT	CASTPGETEAFF
once	.	TRBV28	TRBJ2-6	12	TGTGCCAGCAGGGCCTCGGCCAACGTCCTGACTTTC	CASRASANVLTF
many	TRBD1	TRBV6-5	TRBJ2-7	16	TGTGCCAGCAGTTACATGGGACAGGGGTTTCCCTACGAGCAGTACTTC	CASSYMGQGFPYEQYF
.	TRBD1	TRBV20-1	TRBJ2-1	15	TGCAGTGCTAGAGATCCCCGGACAGGGTTCAATGAGCAGTTCTTC	CSARDPRTGFNEQFF
many	.	TRBV7-9	TRBJ1-3	12	TGTGCCAGCAGTTATTCTGGAAACACCATATATTTT	CASSYSGNTIYF
many	.	TRBV20-1	TRBJ2-5	13	TGCAGTGCAATGACAGGGAGGGCAGAGACCCAGTACTTC	CSAMTGRAETQYF
few	.	TRBV11-2	TRBJ2-1	14	TGTGCCAGCAGCTTAGATAGGTTGGCAAATGAGCAGTTCTTC	CASSLDRLANEQFF
many	.	TRBV12-3/TRBV12-4	TRBJ1-2	14	TGTGCCAGCAGCCCTCTACAGGGCTACTATGGCTACACCTTC	CASSPLQGYYGYTF
.	TRBD2	TRBV18	TRBJ2-1	17	TGTGCCAGCTCACCACGCCAGCGGGGGGGCGTCTACAATGAGCAGTTCTTC	CASSPRQRGGVYNEQFF
few	.	TRBV14	TRBJ2-7	18	TGTGCCAGCAGCCAAGATAGGAGGGGGGGACTTCTATCCTACGAGCAGTACTTC	CASSQDRRGGLLSYEQYF
.	TRBD2	TRBV14	TRBJ2-5	19	TGTGCCAGCAGCCGCTCCGTCCCGGGACTAGCGGGGGACCAAGAGACCCAGTACTTC	CASSRSVPGLAGDQETQYF
many	.	TRBV20-1	TRBJ2-5	13	TGCAGTGCTAAGGGACTTTTCCAAGAGACCCAGTACTTC	CSAKGLFQETQYF
few	.	TRBV7-8	TRBJ2-2	15	TGTGCCAGCAGCTTACCGCTGAGGGTAGGCGGGGAGCTGTTTTTT	CASSLPLRVGGELFF
.	TRBD2	TRBV12-3/TRBV12-4	TRBJ2-1	13	TGTGCCGCGGGACTAGCGGGAGGCTATGAGCAGTTCTTC	CAAGLAGGYEQFF
few	TRBD2	TRBV20-1	TRBJ2-3	11	TGCAGTGCTAGAGGTGCGGGGGGGCAGTATTTT	CSARGAGGQYF
many	.	TRBV6-4	TRBJ2-3	15	TGTGCCAGCAGTCTGACGGCGGGGAGCACAGATACGCAGTATTTT	CASSLTAGSTDTQYF
few	TRBD2	TRBV6-2/TRBV6-3	TRBJ2-1	16	TGTGCCAGCAGACCTGGACTAGCGGGGGGGGATTTAGAGCAGTTCTTC	CASRPGLAGGDLEQFF